The rows below give T cell receptor beta chains drawn from one sample of a study of T-cell memory formation after mild COVID-19. TCRdb processed the 5' RACE reads anew with MiXCR; each CDR3 protein has one entry. The repertoire holds tens of thousands of distinct CDR3 sequences, with under 25% as singletons. The sequenced sample consisted of PBMCs or a T cell subset sorted from them (not recorded which). The receptors derive from an adult who had mild COVID-19 (a few samples of this study predate the infection). Cell type and time point are not known. The CDR3 runs from the conserved cysteine through the conserved F or W. Fields, in order: J gene, D gene, clone size, V gene, CDR3 DNA, CDR3 protein. The D gene is left open where the match is weak. Clone size is stated in some rows and not others, as once, few, many or a class when expanded.

TRBJ1-1 TRBD1 many TRBV12-3/TRBV12-4 TGTGCCAGCAGTTTAAGGGACAGGGACTTTTACACTGAAGCTTTCTTT CASSLRDRDFYTEAFF
TRBJ2-3 TRBD2 many TRBV7-9 TGTGCCAGCAGCTTGGGACTAGCGGCCGACACAGATACGCAGTATTTT CASSLGLAADTDTQYF
TRBJ2-4 NA NA TRBV7-6 TGTGCCAGCAGCTTAGACCCTCGGGAGAAGCTAGCCAAAAACATTCAGTACTTC CASSLDPREKLAKNIQYF
TRBJ2-2 NA many TRBV7-6 TGTGCCAGCAGCCCCAGGGACGGGGAGCTGTTTTTT CASSPRDGELFF
TRBJ2-7 NA many TRBV6-5 TGTGCCAGCAGTTACTCGTCAGGTCCCTACGAGCAGTACTTC CASSYSSGPYEQYF
TRBJ2-1 TRBD2 medium-sized TRBV4-2 TGTGCCAGCAGCCGGGGGGGGGATAGGAATGAGCAGTTCTTC CASSRGGDRNEQFF
TRBJ2-5 TRBD2 many TRBV5-5 TGTGCCAGCAGATACCTCTCGACTAGCGGAGAGACCCAGTACTTC CASRYLSTSGETQYF
TRBJ2-5 NA many TRBV7-9 TGTGCCAGCACCTTCGGTTTAGGGAGTCAAGAGACCCAGTACTTC CASTFGLGSQETQYF
TRBJ2-6 NA many TRBV5-1 TGCGCCAGCAGCTTGCGGTTGGCGGCCAAAAACGTCCTGACTTTC CASSLRLAAKNVLTF
TRBJ1-2 NA NA TRBV7-9 TGTGCCAGCAGCCTCGACAGGTTCTATGGCTACACCTTC CASSLDRFYGYTF
TRBJ1-1 TRBD1 medium-sized TRBV5-1 TGCGCCAGCAGCGGATACGGGACAGGGGGAAACACTGAAGCTTTCTTT CASSGYGTGGNTEAFF
TRBJ2-7 NA many TRBV4-3 TGCGCCAGCAGCCAAGTTGCGGATTTCTCCTACGAGCAGTACTTC CASSQVADFSYEQYF
TRBJ2-7 TRBD1 many TRBV5-1 TGCGCCAGCAGAGCCAGGGACAGGACCCTCGAGCAGTACTTC CASRARDRTLEQYF
TRBJ2-7 NA NA TRBV15 TGTGCCACCCAATGGGGGAAAGGAGGCTCCTACGAGCAGTACTTC CATQWGKGGSYEQYF
TRBJ2-2 NA many TRBV19 TGTGCCAGTAGATTTAAGGCAGGGTGGAACACCGGGGAGCTGTTTTTT CASRFKAGWNTGELFF
TRBJ2-2 NA many TRBV7-8 TGTGCCAGCAGCTTACGACAGGGAGGAGGCACCGGGGAGCTGTTTTTT CASSLRQGGGTGELFF
TRBJ2-1 NA many TRBV5-1 TGCGCCAGCAGCTTGGTGGGGGCGGGGTCCCGAAGCTCCTACAATGAGCAGTTCTTC CASSLVGAGSRSSYNEQFF
TRBJ2-3 NA many TRBV10-3 TGTGCCATCAGTGAGTCGAGTATGGGGAGTTGGAGCACAGATACGCAGTATTTT CAISESSMGSWSTDTQYF
TRBJ2-7 TRBD2 many TRBV20-1 TGCAGTGCTAAGACCCTGCGCGGGAGGTTAAGCGAGCAGTACTTC CSAKTLRGRLSEQYF
TRBJ1-1 NA few TRBV10-3 TGTGCCATCAGTGAAAGGATGAACACTGAAGCTTTCTTT CAISERMNTEAFF
TRBJ2-7 TRBD1 many TRBV30 TGTGCCTGGAGTCCAGACAGGGTGTGGGAGCAGTACTTC CAWSPDRVWEQYF
TRBJ1-5 NA many TRBV5-1 TGCGCCAGCAGCTTGGGGGACCTCAATCAGCCCCAGCATTTT CASSLGDLNQPQHF
TRBJ1-6 NA many TRBV20-1 TGCAGTGCTAGAGAAAAGAACCGATATAATTCACCCCTCCACTTT CSAREKNRYNSPLHF
TRBJ1-5 NA few TRBV19 TGTGCCAGTACAATAGGGAGCGAGCACCAGCCCCAGCATTTT CASTIGSEHQPQHF
TRBJ2-2 TRBD2 many TRBV7-8 TGTGCCAGCAGCCTAGGACTAGCGGGGTATTTTGGCACCGGGGAGCTGTTTTTT CASSLGLAGYFGTGELFF
TRBJ1-4 NA few TRBV15 TGTGCCACCAGCCCGCGAGCTGATGCAACTAATGAAAAACTGTTTTTT CATSPRADATNEKLFF
TRBJ2-1 NA many TRBV20-1 TGCAGTGCTAGACCCTACAGCAATGAGCAGTTCTTC CSARPYSNEQFF
TRBJ1-2 NA many TRBV11-1 TGTGCCAGCAGCTTAGGACGGCTAGATGGCTACACCTTC CASSLGRLDGYTF
TRBJ1-3 NA many TRBV9 TGTGCCAGCAGCGTAGCAGGTCACTCTGGAAACACCATATATTTT CASSVAGHSGNTIYF
TRBJ2-6 NA many TRBV29-1 TGCAGCGTTGTGGGGATCGTCTCTGGGGCCAACGTCCTGACTTTC CSVVGIVSGANVLTF
TRBJ2-3 TRBD2 many TRBV5-5 TGTGCCAGCAGCTTGGTCCTAGCGGATACAGATACGCAGTATTTT CASSLVLADTDTQYF
TRBJ1-2 NA many TRBV5-1 TGCGCCAGCAGCTCATGGGACACATACTATGGCTACACCTTC CASSSWDTYYGYTF
TRBJ1-1 NA many TRBV7-8 TGTGCCAGCAGCTTGCCCATAATGAACACTGAAGCTTTCTTT CASSLPIMNTEAFF
TRBJ2-5 TRBD1 NA TRBV27 TGTGCCACTTGGTCCGGGACAGGGTATCAAGAGACCCAGTACTTC CATWSGTGYQETQYF
TRBJ2-7 TRBD1 medium-sized TRBV9 TGTGCCAGCAGCGTCGCGCAGGGACAGCCCTACGAGCAGTACTTC CASSVAQGQPYEQYF
TRBJ1-2 TRBD1 many TRBV6-5 TGTGCCAGCAGTCCGACCGGGACAGGGTTTGGCTACACCTTC CASSPTGTGFGYTF
TRBJ2-1 TRBD2 many TRBV18 TGTGCCAGCTCACGGAACAGCGGGGGGGAGCAGTTCTTC CASSRNSGGEQFF
TRBJ2-2 NA many TRBV5-1 TGCGCCAGCAGCTTGACGGCAGGGGTTAACACCGGGGAGCTGTTTTTT CASSLTAGVNTGELFF
TRBJ1-1 TRBD1 many TRBV12-3/TRBV12-4 TGTGCCAGCAGGGTCGCAGGGGGCGTTGATACTGAAGCTTTCTTT CASRVAGGVDTEAFF
TRBJ1-1 NA many TRBV15 TGTGCCACCAGCAGAGATCTAAGGGGAACTGAAGCTTTCTTT CATSRDLRGTEAFF
TRBJ2-1 TRBD1 many TRBV28 TGTGCCAGCAGCCCCGGGACAGGGTTTTTCGAGCAGTTCTTC CASSPGTGFFEQFF
TRBJ2-5 NA many TRBV12-3/TRBV12-4 TGTGCCAGCAGCTTAGGGGAGACCCAGTACTTC CASSLGETQYF